These 7 T cell receptor beta chains share one sample of origin, sequenced in a study of CD8 T cells in Susac syndrome. Reverse transcription of about 0.5 to 1 ug RNA used random hexamers. TCRdb processed the immunoSEQ multiplex PCR reads anew with MiXCR; each CDR3 protein has one entry. The table records 250,000 to 300,000 distinct CDR3 sequences, over 75% of them present only once. The material sequenced was CD8+ T cells from PBMCs. The receptors shown here come from a human donor with multiple sclerosis.

The genes are TRBV29-1 and TRBJ1-5, with 12 bases aligning to TRBD1. The CDR3 contains 18 residues. Unmatched junction bases numbered 14, after V lost 5 bases and J lost 3 bases. Germline lookup yields CDR1 SQVTM and CDR2 ANQGSEA. CDR3 sequence reads: CSVLPGQGALIINQPQHF. CDR3 nucleotides: TGCAGCGTTCTGCCGGGACAGGGGGCGCTTATAATCAATCAGCCCCAGCATTTT.

Written as DNA, the CDR3 is TGTGCCAGCAGCCACGTAAGACGATTCACAGATACGCAGTATTTT. Translation: CASSHVRRFTDTQYF. This chain uses TRBV14 with TRBJ2-3; no definite D call. Germline V CDR1 and CDR2: SGHDN, FVKESK. Trimming removed 3 bases from V and 2 bases from J, with 12 bases in between. This CDR3 region has 15 residues.

The chain employs TRBV6-2 or TRBV6-3 and TRBJ1-1, with D possibly being TRBD1 (5 bases). The CDR3 runs 14 residues. Per germline, CDR1 MNHEY and CDR2 SVGEGT. Deletions cut 3 bases from V and 7 bases from J, with 15 bases between. In nucleotides, the CDR3 is TGTGCCAGCAGTTATCCTGGTAAGGGGAATGAAGCTTTCTTT. Translated, it gives CASSYPGKGNEAFF.

The chain combines TRBV10-2 with TRBJ1-5; perhaps TRBD1 as D (6 bases). The CDR3 spans 16 residues. The V end lost 0 bases, the J end lost 3 bases, and 12 bases lay between the germline ends. Germline lookup yields CDR1 WSHSY and CDR2 SAAADI. In nucleotides, the CDR3 is TGCGCCAGCAGTGAGTCGCTTGACAGGTCCAATCAGCCCCAGCATTTT. Translated: CASSESLDRSNQPQHF.

The V call is TRBV29-1, the J call TRBJ1-2, with D perhaps TRBD1 (6 bases). The CDR3 consists of 11 residues. Germline V CDR1 and CDR2: SQVTM, ANQGSEA. In nucleotides, the CDR3 is TGCTCTTACAGGGTAGGGTATGGCTACACCTTC. Amino acids: CSYRVGYGYTF.

The rearrangement uses TRBV4-3 and TRBJ2-1, with D maybe TRBD2 (6 bases). The CDR3 covers 17 residues. V was cut by 4 bases and J by 0 bases, with 16 bases left in between. Germline assignment: CDR1 LGHNA and CDR2 YSLEER. CDR3 in amino acids: CASSRSGTSASYNEQFF. The CDR3 DNA is TGCGCCAGCAGCCGATCCGGGACTTCGGCCTCCTACAATGAGCAGTTCTTC.

The chain has TRBV5-4 and TRBJ2-2; TRBD2 aligns across 11 bases. Trimming cost V 2 bases and J 4 bases; bases outside gene matches: 1. Germline CDR1 SGHNT, CDR2 YYREEE (reference sequence). The CDR3 spans 15 residues. This CDR3 reads CASSLLAGVTGELFF. The DNA of the CDR3 is TGTGCCAGCAGCTTACTAGCGGGAGTCACCGGGGAGCTGTTTTTT.